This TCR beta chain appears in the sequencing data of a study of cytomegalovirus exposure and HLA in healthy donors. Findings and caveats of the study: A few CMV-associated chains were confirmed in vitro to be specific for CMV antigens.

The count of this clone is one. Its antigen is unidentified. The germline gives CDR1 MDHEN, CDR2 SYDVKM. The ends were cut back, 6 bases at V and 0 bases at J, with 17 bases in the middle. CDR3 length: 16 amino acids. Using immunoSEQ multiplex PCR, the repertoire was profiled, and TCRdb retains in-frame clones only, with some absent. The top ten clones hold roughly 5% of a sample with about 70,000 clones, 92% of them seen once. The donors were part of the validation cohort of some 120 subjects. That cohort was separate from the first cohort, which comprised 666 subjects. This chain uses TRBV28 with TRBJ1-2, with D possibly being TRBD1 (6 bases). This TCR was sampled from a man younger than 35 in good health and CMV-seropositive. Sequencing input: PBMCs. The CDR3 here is CASRPGQPATNYGYTF. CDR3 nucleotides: TGTGCCAGCAGACCCGGACAGCCAGCAACTAACTATGGCTACACCTTC.